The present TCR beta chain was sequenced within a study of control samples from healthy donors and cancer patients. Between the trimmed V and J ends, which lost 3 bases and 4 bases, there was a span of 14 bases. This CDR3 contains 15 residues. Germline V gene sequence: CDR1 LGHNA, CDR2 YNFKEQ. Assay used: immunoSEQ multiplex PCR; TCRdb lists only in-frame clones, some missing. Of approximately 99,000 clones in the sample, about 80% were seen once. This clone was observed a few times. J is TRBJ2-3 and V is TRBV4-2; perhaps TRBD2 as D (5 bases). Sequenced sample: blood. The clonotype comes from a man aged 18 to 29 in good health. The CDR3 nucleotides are TGTGCCAGCAGCCAGGGCCGGGGTGGCGCAGATACGCAGTATTTT. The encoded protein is CASSQGRGGADTQYF.